This TCR beta chain was recovered during a study of CD8 T cells in ankylosing spondylitis. Germline CDR1 reads SGHRS; CDR2 reads YFSETQ. V shed 0 bases, J shed 11 bases, and the junction held 6 bases outside the gene matches. The CDR3 loop spans 13 amino acids. Broader study findings: Reportedly, matched ankylosing spondylitis synovial fluid was significantly enriched for disease-linked clones.

In TCRdb, the 5' RACE reads were re-called with MiXCR into one record per CDR3 protein. The sample contains around 250,000 distinct CDR3 sequences, over 8.5% of which appear only once. The sample holds many counts of this clonotype. Its antigen is still unknown. The TCR was taken from a male donor with ankylosing spondylitis or in good health (not recorded which). The rearrangement uses TRBV5-1 and TRBJ1-2, with 8 positions matching TRBD1. The specimen was blood, either unsorted or a sorted T cell fraction (not recorded which). CDR3 amino acids: CASSLASGQAYTF. The CDR3 DNA reads TGCGCCAGCAGCTTGGCTTCGGGACAGGCTTACACCTTC.